The 21 T cell receptor beta chains in this list originate from one sample, sequenced in a study of T cells in Graves' hyperthyroidism and ophthalmopathy. RNA transcripts gave rise to amplified TCR beta CDR3 regions. First-round RT-PCR with HTBI primers amplified the TCR CDR3 region. One entry per CDR3 protein, called by TCRdb with MiXCR from the multiplex PCR reads. This table has about 600,000 distinct CDR3 sequences, approximately 15% appearing once. The sample comprised blood. The receptors come from a woman between 35 and 50 years old with Graves' ophthalmopathy.

The chain has TRBV28 and TRBJ1-4; 7 bases fit TRBD1. This CDR3 comprises 15 residues. Trimming at V came to 3 bases and at J to 7 bases, leaving 8 bases not matched to a gene. Germline V lookup: CDR1 MDHEN, CDR2 SYDVKM. CDR3 region: CASSFLRQGAEKLFF. CDR3 nucleotides: TGTGCCAGCAGTTTTCTGAGACAGGGTGCTGAAAAACTGTTTTTT.

The CDR3 loop is CASSQKGLDSGANVLTF. DNA of the CDR3: TGTGCCAGCAGCCAAAAAGGCCTCGACTCTGGGGCCAACGTCCTGACTTTC. The chain links TRBV3-1 to TRBJ2-6, with unresolved D. Germline values: CDR1 LGHDT, CDR2 YNNKEL (reference sequence). CDR3 length: 17 residues. Trimming took 2 bases from V and 0 from J, leaving 11 bases between them. Full variable domain (remainder filled in from reference TRBV3-1 and TRBJ2-6): DTAVSQTPKYLVTQMGNDKSIKCEQNLGHDTMYWYKQDSKKFLKIMFSYNNKELIINETVPNRFSPKSPDKAHLNLHINSLELGDSAVYFCASSQKGLDSGANVLTFGAGSRLTVL.

This clonotype was seen at least ten times. The chain uses TRBV5-1 and TRBJ2-3; 7 bases fit TRBD2. V was pared by 1 base and J by 1 base, with 6 bases of the junction left unmatched. Per germline, CDR1 SGHRS and CDR2 YFSETQ. CDR3 length equals 16 residues. The CDR3 spells CASSLSAAGGTDTQYF. The CDR3 nucleotides read TGCGCCAGCAGCTTGAGCGCGGCGGGGGGCACAGATACGCAGTATTTT.

The chain uses TRBV20-1 and TRBJ2-2, with a weak D call TRBD1 (5 bases). V was trimmed by 0 bases and J by 2 bases, leaving 10 bases between them. The CDR3 loop spans 15 amino acids. The germline V gene encodes CDR1 DFQATT and CDR2 SNEGSKA (reference sequence). CDR3 nucleotide sequence: TGCAGTGCTAGAGATTTGGGGCTAAACACCGGGGAGCTGTTTTTT. This translates into CSARDLGLNTGELFF.

The chain is built from TRBV5-1 and TRBJ2-1; D may be TRBD1 (7 bases). CDR1 is SGHRS, CDR2 YFSETQ, per germline. V lost 4 bases and J 2 bases, leaving 19 bases between the germline ends. The CDR3 is 17 amino acids. CDR3 sequence reads: CASSHNGGQPPYNEQFF. The CDR3 bases are TGCGCCAGCAGCCACAACGGGGGACAGCCACCCTACAATGAGCAGTTCTTC.

This clonotype was observed a handful of times. The V call is TRBV12-3 or TRBV12-4, the J call TRBJ2-2; tentative D call: TRBD2 (6 bases). Trimming cost V 8 bases and J 1 base, with 14 bases left between them. The CDR3 runs to 15 residues. Written as DNA, the CDR3 is TGTGCCAGCGGCCCCCTCGGGGGGAACACCGGGGAGCTGTTTTTT. The encoded protein is CASGPLGGNTGELFF.

Ten or more counts support this clonotype. The rearrangement uses TRBV10-3 and TRBJ2-5; no firm D call. The V end lost 0 bases, the J end lost 6 bases, and 11 bases lay between the germline ends. Germline CDR1 and CDR2: ENHRY and SYGVKD. This CDR3 has 14 residues. CDR3 loop: CAISESGQSKTQYF. The CDR3 DNA is TGTGCCATCAGTGAGTCGGGCCAGTCAAAGACCCAGTACTTC.

The rearrangement uses TRBV5-1 and TRBJ1-4; D not resolved. The CDR3 extends over 13 amino acids. Germline V gives CDR1 SGHRS, CDR2 YFSETQ. V was cut by 1 base and J by 7 bases, with 8 bases left in between. Written as DNA, the CDR3 is TGCGCCAGCAGCTTGACTATAGGTGAAAAACTGTTTTTT. Amino acid sequence: CASSLTIGEKLFF.

A few counts support this clonotype. This chain uses TRBV18 with TRBJ1-1, with D possibly being TRBD1 (5 bases). The V gene lost 6 bases and the J gene lost 0 bases, with 14 bases spanning the gap. Germline CDR1 and CDR2: KGHSH and LQKENI. The CDR3 has 15 residues. CDR3 sequence: CASSPRAGMNTEAFF. Here the CDR3 DNA reads TGTGCCAGCTCCCCTCGAGCAGGGATGAACACTGAAGCTTTCTTT.

This clonotype was counted only a few times. This chain's CDR3 is CSAKGGAFAYEQYF. In DNA, the CDR3 is TGCAGTGCTAAAGGGGGCGCTTTTGCCTACGAGCAGTACTTC. The gene calls are TRBV20-1 and TRBJ2-7, with 7 bases that match TRBD1. This CDR3 has 14 residues. V dropped 4 bases and J dropped 2; count of bases not matched to a gene: 8. Germline assignment: CDR1 DFQATT and CDR2 SNEGSKA (reference sequence).

This clonotype was counted a few times. V gene TRBV5-8 combines with J gene TRBJ2-7; 7 positions agree with TRBD1. Germline values: CDR1 SGHTS, CDR2 YDEGEE. With 1 base clipped from V and 1 base from J, the junction kept 5 bases outside the gene matches. This CDR3 comprises 15 residues. The CDR3 DNA reads as TGTGCCAGCAGCTTGTGGTCACAGGGGTCCTACGAGCAGTACTTC. This encodes CASSLWSQGSYEQYF.

This clonotype showed up many times. CDR3 nucleotide sequence: TGCGCCAGCAGCTTGGAGGGTAGCGGGAGGGATGAGCAGTTCTTC. Translated: CASSLEGSGRDEQFF. The gene calls are TRBV5-1 and TRBJ2-1, with 11 nucleotides matching TRBD2. The germline V gene has CDR1 SGHRS and CDR2 YFSETQ. The J segment lost 8 bases and the V segment lost 0 bases, leaving 4 bases of the junction unmatched. The CDR3 has 15 residues.

Ten or more counts support this clonotype. V and J are TRBV7-9 and TRBJ2-3; D is ambiguous. Germline assignment: CDR1 SEHNR and CDR2 FQNEAQ (reference sequence). This CDR3 spans 13 amino acids. V lost 5 bases to trimming and J lost 1 base, with 7 bases between them. Here the CDR3 reads CASSPFGTDTQYF. CDR3 nucleotides: TGTGCCAGCAGCCCCTTTGGCACAGATACGCAGTATTTT.

V is TRBV6-1 and J is TRBJ2-1; 7 bases agree with TRBD1. The CDR3 runs 18 residues. Germline V CDR1 and CDR2: MNHNS, SASEGT. The V segment lost 3 bases and the J segment 4 bases; nucleotides outside the gene matches: 15. Here the CDR3 DNA reads TGTGCCAGCAGTGAGTACCGCGGACAGGACCACCTATACAATGAGCAGTTCTTC. Translated: CASSEYRGQDHLYNEQFF.

This chain links TRBV6-6 with TRBJ1-6; D not certain. This CDR3 comprises 16 residues. Trimming cost V 3 bases and J 4 bases, with 13 bases left between them. Per the germline V gene, CDR1 is MNHNY and CDR2 is SVGAGI (reference sequence). CDR3 in DNA: TGTGCCAGCAGTTATTCGGACCGAGTTTATAATTCACCCCTCCACTTT. Protein: CASSYSDRVYNSPLHF.

In this sample, this clonotype turned up a few times. The chain links TRBV9 to TRBJ1-2, with 12 bases that match TRBD1. Losses at the gene ends were 4 bases for V and 6 bases for J; bases not matched to a gene: 7. Germline V lookup: CDR1 SGDLS, CDR2 YYNGEE. This CDR3 spans 15 amino acids. The CDR3 DNA follows: TGTGCCAGCAGCACGGGGGGACAGGGGGCGAATGGCTACACCTTC. The encoded protein is CASSTGGQGANGYTF. The complete variable domain, with remaining parts taken from reference TRBV9 and TRBJ1-2, reads DSGVTQTPKHLITATGQRVTLRCSPRSGDLSVYWYQQSLDQGLQFLIQYYNGEERAKGNILERFSAQQFPDLHSELNLSSLELGDSALYFCASSTGGQGANGYTFGSGTRLTVV.

The J gene is TRBJ1-2, the V gene TRBV11-2; 8 nucleotides agree with TRBD1. V was pared by 4 bases and J by 6 bases, with 4 bases of the junction left unmatched. The CDR3 is 13 amino acids. The germline CDR1 and CDR2 sequences are SGHAT and FQNNGV. CDR3 amino acids: CASSSQGVDGYTF. In DNA, the CDR3 is TGTGCCAGCAGCTCACAGGGGGTTGATGGCTACACCTTC.

This clonotype was seen repeatedly, ten times or more. The rearrangement uses TRBV12-3 or TRBV12-4 and TRBJ1-2; 9 positions agree with TRBD1. The length of the CDR3 is 14 residues. The V and J ends lost 0 bases and 8 bases, in that order; junction bases with no gene match: 4. The chain's CDR3 is CASSLAGTGQGYTF. CDR3 bases: TGTGCCAGCAGTTTAGCCGGGACAGGGCAAGGCTACACCTTC.

The sample holds a few counts of this clonotype. V and J are TRBV10-3 and TRBJ1-4, with TRBD1 identical over 7 bases. The CDR3 sequence is 14 residues long. CDR1 and CDR2 from the germline V gene are ENHRY and SYGVKD. V lost 2 bases to trimming and J lost 8 bases; unmatched junction nucleotides: 5. The CDR3 region has the DNA TGTGCCATCAGTGAGACAGGGGCGGAGGAAAAACTGTTTTTT. Amino acid sequence: CAISETGAEEKLFF.

This clonotype was picked up a small number of times. CDR3 DNA: TGCGCCAGCTCGGAAAATGAGGGAGGCTCTGAAGCTTTCTTT. Translated: CASSENEGGSEAFF. The chain has TRBV5-1 and TRBJ1-1; D gene ambiguous. With 7 bases removed from V and 6 bases from J, the gap between germline ends came to 19 bases. CDR3 size: 14 residues. Germline CDR1 SGHRS, CDR2 YFSETQ.

J is TRBJ1-4 and V is TRBV4-1; the D is unclear. Per germline, CDR1 MGHRA and CDR2 YSYEKL. V was pared by 4 bases and J by 5 bases, with 14 bases between. The CDR3 length is 15 residues. The CDR3 DNA follows: TGCGCCAGCAGCCCTCCCAACAGCCAGAATGAAAAACTGTTTTTT. It translates to CASSPPNSQNEKLFF.